This entry is about one T cell receptor beta chain. The antigen is not known. The source of the sample is a study of T cell responses to AZD1222 COVID-19 vaccine. Study conclusions and caveats: Females made up more of the donors, who were largely white British, and clonal diversity may have come out too low. Of spike-specific TCRs, nearly half reportedly target regions left unmutated in variants.

Between the trimmed V and J ends, which lost 2 bases and 0 bases, there was a span of 4 bases. There are 13 residues in the CDR3. Germline-derived CDR1 and CDR2 are MDHEN and SYDVKM. Data came from immunoSEQ multiplex PCR; TCRdb stores just in-frame clones and leaves some out. The table has roughly 150,000 clones, 92% seen once. This chain links TRBV28 with TRBJ1-2; D is uncertain. The origin of this receptor is an adult who received the AZD1222 COVID-19 vaccine. The sample consisted of peripheral blood, taken 28 days after the second AZD1222 dose. CDR3 amino acids: CASSLLANYGYTF. CDR3 nucleotides: TGTGCCAGCAGTTTACTGGCTAACTATGGCTACACCTTC.